This T cell receptor (beta chain) was sequenced during a study of T-cell reconstitution after alpha-beta-depleted transplantation in children. TCRbeta library preparation incorporated unique molecular identifiers. TCRdb itself ran the PCR reads through MiXCR, one entry per CDR3 protein. The sample holds roughly 420,000 distinct CDR3 sequences; around 15% are singletons and the top ten take roughly 27%. In regard to this clonotype: The antigen is unknown.

Study-level points and caveats: Several hundred graft clones that had expanded were reportedly the source of alpha-beta T cells about two months after transplant. By one year post-transplant, T-cell counts and diversity largely arose from T cells that were newly produced.

Germline assignment: CDR1 WSHSY and CDR2 SAAADI. This CDR3 has 17 residues. Losses at the gene ends were 2 bases for V and 5 bases for J; bases not matched to a gene: 6. Sample: PBMCs, mostly from graft donor cells, taken 360 days after TCRalphabeta/CD19-depleted stem cell transplant. This receptor was obtained from a boy in the first two years of life who had a stem cell transplant for Wiskott-Aldrich syndrome, so the T cells may come from the graft donor. The rearrangement uses TRBV10-2 and TRBJ2-2; 12 bases fit TRBD2. The DNA of the CDR3 is TGCGCCAGCAGTGAGCGGCTGACTAGCGGGAGTACCGGGGAGCTGTTTTTT. Its translation is CASSERLTSGSTGELFF.